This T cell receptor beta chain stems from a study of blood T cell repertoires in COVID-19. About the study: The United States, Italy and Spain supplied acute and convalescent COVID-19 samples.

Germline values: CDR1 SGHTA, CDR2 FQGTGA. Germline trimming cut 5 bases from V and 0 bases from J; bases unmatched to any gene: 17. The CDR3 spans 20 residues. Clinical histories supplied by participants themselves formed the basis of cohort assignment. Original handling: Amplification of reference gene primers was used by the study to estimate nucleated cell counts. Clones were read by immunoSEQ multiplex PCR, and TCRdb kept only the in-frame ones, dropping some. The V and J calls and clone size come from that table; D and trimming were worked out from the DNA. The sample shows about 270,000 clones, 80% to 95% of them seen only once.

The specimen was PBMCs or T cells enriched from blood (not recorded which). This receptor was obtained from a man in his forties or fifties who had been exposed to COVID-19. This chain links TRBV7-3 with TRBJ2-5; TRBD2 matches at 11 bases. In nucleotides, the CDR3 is TGTGCCAGCAGCCCCCGGGCGCTAGCGGGGGGCCAGGCGTACCAAGAGACCCAGTACTTC. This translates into CASSPRALAGGQAYQETQYF.